This TCR beta chain derives from a study of blood T cells in healthy people across ages. The use of a sample-barcoded 5' primer and a J-beta primer mix characterized a second PCR of about 6 to 11 cycles. The template-switch adaptor was a 5' adaptor with 12 random nucleotides. It tagged each cDNA molecule. TCRdb re-called the 5' RACE reads with MiXCR, one entry per CDR3 protein. The table has roughly 800,000 distinct CDR3 sequences, around 36% seen once; the top ten hold 10% to 15%. The donors, healthy Caucasians from Russia, were aged 6 to 90. In germline, CDR1 is MNHEY, CDR2 SMNVEV (reference sequence). The CDR3 totals 18 residues. Trimming cost V 4 bases and J 0 bases; bases outside gene matches: 7.

Sequences were obtained from blood. This sequence joins TRBV27 and TRBJ2-3; 13 nucleotides match TRBD2. The sequence was collected from a young man in good health. CDR3 sequence: CASSSGLAGRTSTDTQYF. The CDR3, as DNA: TGTGCCAGCAGTTCGGGACTAGCGGGACGAACTAGCACAGATACGCAGTATTTT.